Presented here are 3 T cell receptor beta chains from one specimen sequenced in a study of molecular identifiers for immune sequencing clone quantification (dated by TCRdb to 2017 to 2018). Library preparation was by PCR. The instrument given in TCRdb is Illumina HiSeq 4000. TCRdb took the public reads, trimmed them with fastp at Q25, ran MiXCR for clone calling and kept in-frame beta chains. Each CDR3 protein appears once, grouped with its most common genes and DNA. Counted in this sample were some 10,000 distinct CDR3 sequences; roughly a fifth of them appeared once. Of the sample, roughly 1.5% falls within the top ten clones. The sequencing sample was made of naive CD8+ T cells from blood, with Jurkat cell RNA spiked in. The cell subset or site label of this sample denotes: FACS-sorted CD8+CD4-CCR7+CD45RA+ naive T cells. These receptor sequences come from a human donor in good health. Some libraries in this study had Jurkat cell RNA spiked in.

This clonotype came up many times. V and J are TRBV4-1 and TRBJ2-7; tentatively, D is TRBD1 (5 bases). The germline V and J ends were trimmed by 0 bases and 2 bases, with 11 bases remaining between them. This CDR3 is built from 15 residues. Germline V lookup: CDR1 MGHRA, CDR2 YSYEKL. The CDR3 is CASSQETVGPYEQYF. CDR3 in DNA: TGCGCCAGCAGCCAAGAGACAGTCGGCCCCTACGAGCAGTACTTC.

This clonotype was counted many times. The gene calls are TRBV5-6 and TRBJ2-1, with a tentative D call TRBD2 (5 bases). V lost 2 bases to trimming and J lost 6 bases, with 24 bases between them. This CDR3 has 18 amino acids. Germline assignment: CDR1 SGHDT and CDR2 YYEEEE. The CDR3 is CASSFQKAVLRAFNEQFF. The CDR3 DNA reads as TGTGCCAGCAGCTTCCAAAAAGCGGTTTTGAGAGCTTTCAATGAGCAGTTCTTC.

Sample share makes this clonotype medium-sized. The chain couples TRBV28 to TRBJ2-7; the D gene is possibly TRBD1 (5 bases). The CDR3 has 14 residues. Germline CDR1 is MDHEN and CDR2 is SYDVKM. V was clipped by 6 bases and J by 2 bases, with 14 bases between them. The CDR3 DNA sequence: TGTGCCAGCAGCAGTAGGACAAGTGCCTACGAGCAGTACTTC. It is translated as CASSSRTSAYEQYF.